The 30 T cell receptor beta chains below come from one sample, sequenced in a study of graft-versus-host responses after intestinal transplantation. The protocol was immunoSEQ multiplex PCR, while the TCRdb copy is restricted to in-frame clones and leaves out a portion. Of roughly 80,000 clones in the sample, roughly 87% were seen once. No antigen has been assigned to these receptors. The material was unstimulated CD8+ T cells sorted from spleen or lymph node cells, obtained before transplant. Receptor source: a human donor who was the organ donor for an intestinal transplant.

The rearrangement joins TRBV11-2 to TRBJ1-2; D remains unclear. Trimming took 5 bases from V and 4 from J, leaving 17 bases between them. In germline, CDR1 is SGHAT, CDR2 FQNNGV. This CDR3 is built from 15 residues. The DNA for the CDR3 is TGTGCCAGCAGCCTCGGACGGCCGGGTATCTATGGCTACACCTTC. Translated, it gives CASSLGRPGIYGYTF.

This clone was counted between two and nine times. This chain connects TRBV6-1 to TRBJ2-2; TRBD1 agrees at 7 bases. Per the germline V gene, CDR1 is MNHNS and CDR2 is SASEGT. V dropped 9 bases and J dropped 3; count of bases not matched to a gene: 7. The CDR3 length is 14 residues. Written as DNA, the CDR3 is TGTGCCAGTAACAGGGGTCCGTACACCGGGGAGCTGTTTTTT. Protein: CASNRGPYTGELFF.

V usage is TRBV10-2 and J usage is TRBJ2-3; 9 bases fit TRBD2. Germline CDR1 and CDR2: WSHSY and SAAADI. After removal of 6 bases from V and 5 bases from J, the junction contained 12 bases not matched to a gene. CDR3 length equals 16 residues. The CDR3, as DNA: TGCGCCAGCAGCTGGATGCGGGGGGGCCTGGGAGATACGCAGTATTTT. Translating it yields CASSWMRGGLGDTQYF.

The CDR3 region is CSARASNEQFF. In DNA form, the CDR3 reads TGCAGTGCTAGGGCTAGCAATGAGCAGTTCTTC. The chain couples TRBV20-1 to TRBJ2-1; D is undetermined. Germline CDR1 reads DFQATT; CDR2 reads SNEGSKA (reference sequence). The ends were cut back, 3 bases at V and 6 bases at J, with 6 bases in the middle. This CDR3 region has 11 residues.

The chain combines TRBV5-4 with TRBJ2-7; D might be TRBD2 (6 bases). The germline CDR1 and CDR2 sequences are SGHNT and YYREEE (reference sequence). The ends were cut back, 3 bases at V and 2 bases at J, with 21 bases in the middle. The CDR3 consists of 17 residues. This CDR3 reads CASSSAPFTGGTYEQYF. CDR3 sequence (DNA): TGTGCCAGCAGCTCCGCTCCCTTTACCGGGGGAACCTACGAGCAGTACTTC.

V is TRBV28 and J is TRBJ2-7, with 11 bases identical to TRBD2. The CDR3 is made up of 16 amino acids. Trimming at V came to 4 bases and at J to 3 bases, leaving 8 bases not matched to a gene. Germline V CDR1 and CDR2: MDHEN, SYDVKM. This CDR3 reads CASSSYVLAGGYEQYF. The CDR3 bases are TGTGCCAGCAGTTCCTATGTCCTAGCGGGGGGCTACGAGCAGTACTTC.

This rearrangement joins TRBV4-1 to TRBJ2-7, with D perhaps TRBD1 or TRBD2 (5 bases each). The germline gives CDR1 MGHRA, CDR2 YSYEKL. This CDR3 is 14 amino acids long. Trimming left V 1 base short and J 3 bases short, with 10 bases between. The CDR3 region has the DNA TGCGCCAGCAGCCAAGTCCAGGGAGACTACGAGCAGTACTTC. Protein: CASSQVQGDYEQYF.

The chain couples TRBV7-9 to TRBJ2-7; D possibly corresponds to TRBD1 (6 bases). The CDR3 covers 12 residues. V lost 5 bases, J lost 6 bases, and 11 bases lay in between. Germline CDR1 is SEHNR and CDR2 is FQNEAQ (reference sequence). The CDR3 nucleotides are TGTGCCAGCAGCCCTTCAGGGGTCGAGCAGTACTTC. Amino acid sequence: CASSPSGVEQYF.

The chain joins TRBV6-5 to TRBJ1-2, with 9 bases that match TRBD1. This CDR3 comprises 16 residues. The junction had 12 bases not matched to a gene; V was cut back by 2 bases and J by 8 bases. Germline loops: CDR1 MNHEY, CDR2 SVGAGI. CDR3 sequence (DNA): TGTGCCAGCAGTTACACCAACCGGGACAGGGTACAAGGCTACACCTTC. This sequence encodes CASSYTNRDRVQGYTF.

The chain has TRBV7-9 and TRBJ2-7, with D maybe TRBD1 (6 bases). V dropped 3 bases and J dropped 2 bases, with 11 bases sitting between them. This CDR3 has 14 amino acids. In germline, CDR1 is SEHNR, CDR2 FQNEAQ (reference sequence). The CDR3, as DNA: TGTGCCAGCAGCTTCCGGGACAACACCTACGAGCAGTACTTC. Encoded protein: CASSFRDNTYEQYF.

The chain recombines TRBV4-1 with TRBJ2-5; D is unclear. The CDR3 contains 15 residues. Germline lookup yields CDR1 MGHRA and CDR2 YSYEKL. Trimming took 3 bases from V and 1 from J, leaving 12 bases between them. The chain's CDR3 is CASSQAGGPQETQYF. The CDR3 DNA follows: TGCGCCAGCAGCCAGGCCGGCGGCCCCCAAGAGACCCAGTACTTC.

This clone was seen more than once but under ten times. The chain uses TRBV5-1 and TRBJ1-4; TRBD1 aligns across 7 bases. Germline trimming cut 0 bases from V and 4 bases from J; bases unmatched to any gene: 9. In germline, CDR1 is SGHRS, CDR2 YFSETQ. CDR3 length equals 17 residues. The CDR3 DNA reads TGCGCCAGCAGCTTGGCCATAGGGGGCGCCGATAATGAAAAACTGTTTTTT. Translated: CASSLAIGGADNEKLFF.

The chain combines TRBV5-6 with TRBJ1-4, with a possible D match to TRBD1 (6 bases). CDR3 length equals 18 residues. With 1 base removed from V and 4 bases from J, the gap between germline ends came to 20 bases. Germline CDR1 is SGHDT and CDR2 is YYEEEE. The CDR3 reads CASSLNPGHLAGNEKLFF. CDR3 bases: TGTGCCAGCAGCTTGAATCCGGGACACCTTGCCGGTAATGAAAAACTGTTTTTT. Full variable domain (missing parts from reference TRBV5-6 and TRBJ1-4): DAGVTQSPTHLIKTRGQQVTLRCSPKSGHDTVSWYQQALGQGPQFIFQYYEEEERQRGNFPDRFSGHQFPNYSSELNVNALLLGDSALYLCASSLNPGHLAGNEKLFFGSGTQLSVL.

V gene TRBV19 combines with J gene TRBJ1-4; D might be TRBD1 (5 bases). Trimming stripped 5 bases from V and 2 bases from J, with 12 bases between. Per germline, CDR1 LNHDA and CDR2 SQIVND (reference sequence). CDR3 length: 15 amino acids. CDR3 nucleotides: TGTGCCAGTAGTGGGGGGGATACGACTAATGAAAAACTGTTTTTT. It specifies CASSGGDTTNEKLFF.

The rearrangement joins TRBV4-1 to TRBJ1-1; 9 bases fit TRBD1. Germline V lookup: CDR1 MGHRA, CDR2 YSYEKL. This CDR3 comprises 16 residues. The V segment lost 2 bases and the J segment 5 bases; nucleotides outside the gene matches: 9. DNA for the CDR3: TGCGCCAGCAGCCAATTAAGACAGGGGGTGAGGACTGAAGCTTTCTTT. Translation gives CASSQLRQGVRTEAFF.

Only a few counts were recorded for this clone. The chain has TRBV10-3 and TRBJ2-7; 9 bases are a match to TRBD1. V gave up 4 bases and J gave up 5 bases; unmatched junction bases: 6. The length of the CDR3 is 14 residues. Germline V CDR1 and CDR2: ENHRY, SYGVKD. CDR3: CAISVDRGTDEQYF. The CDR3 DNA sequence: TGTGCCATCAGTGTGGACAGGGGTACCGACGAGCAGTACTTC.

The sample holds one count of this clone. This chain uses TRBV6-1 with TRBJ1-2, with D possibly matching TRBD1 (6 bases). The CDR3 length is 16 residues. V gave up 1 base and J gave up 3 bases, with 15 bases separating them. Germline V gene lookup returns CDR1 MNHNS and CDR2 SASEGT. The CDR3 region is CASSEVGAGDYYGYTF. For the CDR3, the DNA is TGTGCCAGCAGTGAAGTGGGCGCAGGGGATTACTATGGCTACACCTTC.

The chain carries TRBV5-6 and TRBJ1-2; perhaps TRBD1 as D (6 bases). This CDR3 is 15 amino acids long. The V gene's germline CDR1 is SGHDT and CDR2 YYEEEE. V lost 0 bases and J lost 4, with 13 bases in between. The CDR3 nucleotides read TGTGCCAGCAGCTTGGGTGGCAGGGGATCCTATGGCTACACCTTC. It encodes CASSLGGRGSYGYTF.

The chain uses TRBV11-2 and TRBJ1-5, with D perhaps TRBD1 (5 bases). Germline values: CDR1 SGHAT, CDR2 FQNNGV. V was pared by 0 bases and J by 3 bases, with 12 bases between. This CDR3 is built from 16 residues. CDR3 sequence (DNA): TGTGCCAGCAGCTTAGACGCAGGGCTTTCCAATCAGCCCCAGCATTTT. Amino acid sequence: CASSLDAGLSNQPQHF.

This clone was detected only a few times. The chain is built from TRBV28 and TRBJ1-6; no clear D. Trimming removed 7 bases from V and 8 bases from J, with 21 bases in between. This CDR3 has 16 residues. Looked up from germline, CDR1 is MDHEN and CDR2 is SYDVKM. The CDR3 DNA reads TGTGCCAGCACCTACGCTGGATTTCAGTCCTATTCACCCCTCCACTTT. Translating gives CASTYAGFQSYSPLHF.

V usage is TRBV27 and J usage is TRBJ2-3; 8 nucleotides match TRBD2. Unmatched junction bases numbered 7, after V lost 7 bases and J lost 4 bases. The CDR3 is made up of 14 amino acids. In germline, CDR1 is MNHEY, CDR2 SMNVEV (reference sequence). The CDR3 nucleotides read TGTGCCAGCACCCTACGGGGGGGCCCAGATACGCAGTATTTT. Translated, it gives CASTLRGGPDTQYF.

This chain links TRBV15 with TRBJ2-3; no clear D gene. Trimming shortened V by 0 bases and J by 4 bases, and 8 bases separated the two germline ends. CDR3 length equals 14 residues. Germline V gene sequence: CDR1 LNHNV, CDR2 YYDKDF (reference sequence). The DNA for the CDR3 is TGTGCCACCAGCAGAGATCTCGTGTCAGATACGCAGTATTTT. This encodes CATSRDLVSDTQYF. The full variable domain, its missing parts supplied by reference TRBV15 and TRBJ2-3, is DAMVIQNPRYQVTQFGKPVTLSCSQTLNHNVMYWYQQKSSQAPKLLFHYYDKDFNNEADTPDNFQSRRPNTSFCFLDIRSPGLGDTAMYLCATSRDLVSDTQYFGPGTRLTVL.

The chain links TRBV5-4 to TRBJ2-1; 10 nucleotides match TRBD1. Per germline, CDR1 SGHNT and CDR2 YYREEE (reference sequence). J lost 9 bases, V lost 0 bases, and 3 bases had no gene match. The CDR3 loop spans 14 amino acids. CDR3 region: CASSLGQGASEQFF. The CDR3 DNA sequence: TGTGCCAGCAGCTTGGGACAGGGGGCGAGTGAGCAGTTCTTC.

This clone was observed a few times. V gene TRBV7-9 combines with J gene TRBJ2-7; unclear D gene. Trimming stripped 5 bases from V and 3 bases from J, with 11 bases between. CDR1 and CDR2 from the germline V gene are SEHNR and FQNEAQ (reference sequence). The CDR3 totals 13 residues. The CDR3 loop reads CASSLRNSYEQYF. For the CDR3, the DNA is TGTGCCAGCAGCCTCCGAAACAGCTACGAGCAGTACTTC.

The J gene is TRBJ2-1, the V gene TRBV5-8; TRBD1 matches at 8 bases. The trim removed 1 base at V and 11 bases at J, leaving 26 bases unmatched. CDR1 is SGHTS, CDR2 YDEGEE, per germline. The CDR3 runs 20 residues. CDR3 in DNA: TGTGCCAGCAGCTTGTCCAGGGAAGTCAGGGGGCTAATGGCTAATACCAAGCAGTTCTTC. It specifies CASSLSREVRGLMANTKQFF. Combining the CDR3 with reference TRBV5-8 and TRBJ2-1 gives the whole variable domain EAGVTQSPTHLIKTRGQQATLRCSPISGHTSVYWYQQALGLGLQFLLWYDEGEERNRGNFPPRFSGRQFPNYSSELNVNALELEDSALYLCASSLSREVRGLMANTKQFFGPGTRLTVL.

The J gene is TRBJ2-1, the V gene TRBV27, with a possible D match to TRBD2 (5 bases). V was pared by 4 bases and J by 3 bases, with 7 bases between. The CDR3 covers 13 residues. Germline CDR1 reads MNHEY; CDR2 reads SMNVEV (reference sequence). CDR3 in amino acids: CASSYRDYNEQFF. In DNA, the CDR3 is TGTGCCAGCAGTTACCGGGACTACAATGAGCAGTTCTTC.

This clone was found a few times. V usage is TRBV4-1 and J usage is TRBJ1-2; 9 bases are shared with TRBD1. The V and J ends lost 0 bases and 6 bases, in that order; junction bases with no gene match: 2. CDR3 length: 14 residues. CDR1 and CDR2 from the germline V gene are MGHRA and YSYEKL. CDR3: CASSQEGDRDGYTF. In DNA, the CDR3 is TGCGCCAGCAGCCAAGAAGGGGACAGGGATGGCTACACCTTC.

CDR3 in amino acids: CASSEQSHSNQPQHF. The CDR3 bases are TGTGCCAGCAGTGAACAAAGCCATAGCAATCAGCCCCAGCATTTT. This chain joins TRBV6-1 and TRBJ1-5; D is undetermined. V was cut by 2 bases and J by 0 bases, with 8 bases left in between. This CDR3 has 15 residues. CDR1 and CDR2 (germline): MNHNS, SASEGT.

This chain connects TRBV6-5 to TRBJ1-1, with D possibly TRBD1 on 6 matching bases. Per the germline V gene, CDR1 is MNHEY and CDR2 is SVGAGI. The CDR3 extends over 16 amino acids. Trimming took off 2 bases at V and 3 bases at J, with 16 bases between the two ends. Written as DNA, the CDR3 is TGTGCCAGCAGTTACGTCTATAGTGAGGGGGACACTGAAGCTTTCTTT. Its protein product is CASSYVYSEGDTEAFF.

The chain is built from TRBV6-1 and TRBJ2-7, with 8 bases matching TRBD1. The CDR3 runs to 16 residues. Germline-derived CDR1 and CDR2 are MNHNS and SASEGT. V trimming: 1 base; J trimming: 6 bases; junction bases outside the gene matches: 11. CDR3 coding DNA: TGTGCCAGCAGTGAAGGCCTTGGACAGGGAAGTCGCGAGCAGTACTTC. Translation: CASSEGLGQGSREQYF.